One sample yielded the 14 T cell receptor beta chains listed below, sequenced in a study of T cell responses to AZD1222 COVID-19 vaccine. Assay: immunoSEQ multiplex PCR; the TCRdb copy retains only in-frame clones and omits some. Of approximately 150,000 clones in the sample, roughly nine tenths were seen once. The sequenced sample was peripheral blood, obtained 28 days after the second AZD1222 dose. The receptors originated from an adult who received the AZD1222 COVID-19 vaccine.

CDR3 DNA sequence: TGTGCCAGTACGATGTTCTCAGGACCGGGTCAGCCCCAGCATTTT. Its translation: CASTMFSGPGQPQHF. The rearrangement joins TRBV19 to TRBJ1-5; D uncertain. V gave up 7 bases and J gave up 6 bases, with 19 bases separating them. CDR1 LNHDA and CDR2 SQIVND come from the germline V gene (reference sequence). The CDR3 is made up of 15 amino acids.

This clone has a single count. The rearrangement uses TRBV19 and TRBJ2-5; 8 bases line up with TRBD2. Germline CDR1 and CDR2: LNHDA and SQIVND (reference sequence). CDR3 length equals 15 residues. With V trimmed by 5 bases and J by 1 base, 6 bases remained unmatched. The CDR3 DNA reads as TGTGCCAGTAGTGCCAGCGGGGGATCCCAAGAGACCCAGTACTTC. Translating gives CASSASGGSQETQYF.

The chain combines TRBV4-1 with TRBJ1-5; 9 bases match TRBD1. Germline V gene sequence: CDR1 MGHRA, CDR2 YSYEKL. The CDR3 contains 21 residues. The V and J ends lost 0 bases and 7 bases, in that order; junction bases with no gene match: 22. The CDR3 protein is CASSQDFDEFSLGQGKQPQHF. In nucleotides, the CDR3 is TGCGCCAGCAGCCAAGATTTCGATGAGTTTTCATTGGGACAGGGTAAACAGCCCCAGCATTTT.

This chain joins TRBV7-2 and TRBJ1-2; 8 positions agree with TRBD1. This CDR3 comprises 15 residues. The V gene end was trimmed by 7 bases and the J gene end by 7 bases; junction bases not matched to a gene: 14. CDR1 SGHTA and CDR2 FQGNSA come from the germline V gene. As DNA, the CDR3 is TGTGCCAGCACCGTAGATGGGACAGGATCCTCTGGCTACACCTTC. Encoded protein: CASTVDGTGSSGYTF. Supplemented by reference TRBV7-2 and TRBJ1-2, the full variable domain reads GAGVSQSPSNKVTEKGKDVELRCDPISGHTALYWYRQSLGQGLEFLIYFQGNSAPDKSGLPSDRFSAERTGGSVSTLTIQRTQQEDSAVYLCASTVDGTGSSGYTFGSGTRLTVV.

The V call is TRBV5-4, the J call TRBJ2-7, with 9 positions matching TRBD2. The CDR3 extends over 15 amino acids. With 4 bases clipped from V and 6 bases from J, the junction kept 11 bases outside the gene matches. From germline, CDR1 is SGHNT and CDR2 YYREEE (reference sequence). DNA for the CDR3: TGTGCCAGCAGCCCCCCCGGAGCGGGGGGAACCGAGCAGTACTTC. Translation gives CASSPPGAGGTEQYF.

The gene calls are TRBV21-1 and TRBJ2-3. TRBV21-1 is shown as a pseudogene. The CDR3 is 17 residues long. CDR3 sequence (DNA): TGTGCCAGCAGCAAAGCGGTGGGTCATGGGGTCACAGATACGCAGTATTTT. Translated, it gives CASSKAVGHGVTDTQYF.

V is TRBV5-1 and J is TRBJ1-4, with a possible D match to TRBD1 (5 bases). The V gene lost 4 bases and the J gene lost 4 bases, with 11 bases spanning the gap. The length of the CDR3 is 14 residues. The germline CDR1 and CDR2 sequences are SGHRS and YFSETQ. DNA for the CDR3: TGCGCCAGCAGCAACGACAGAGATAATGAAAAACTGTTTTTT. It encodes CASSNDRDNEKLFF. Based on the CDR3 plus reference TRBV5-1 and TRBJ1-4, the full variable domain is KAGVTQTPRYLIKTRGQQVTLSCSPISGHRSVSWYQQTPGQGLQFLFEYFSETQRNKGNFPGRFSGRQFSNSRSEMNVSTLELGDSALYLCASSNDRDNEKLFFGSGTQLSVL.

This clone was detected once. This chain links TRBV5-4 with TRBJ2-1; D unclear. Per germline, CDR1 SGHNT and CDR2 YYREEE (reference sequence). V lost 3 bases, J lost 0 bases, and 7 bases lay in between. The CDR3 covers 14 residues. CDR3 region: CASSSWPSYNEQFF. In nucleotides, the CDR3 is TGTGCCAGCAGCTCGTGGCCCTCCTACAATGAGCAGTTCTTC.

The chain is built from TRBV4-1 and TRBJ2-7, with D tentatively TRBD1 (6 bases). V was clipped by 1 base and J by 4 bases, with 14 bases between them. Germline V gene sequence: CDR1 MGHRA, CDR2 YSYEKL. The CDR3 has 15 residues. Written as DNA, the CDR3 is TGCGCCAGCAGCCAAGTGGTGGGGGCCTGTTACGAGCAGTACTTC. Translating it yields CASSQVVGACYEQYF.

As DNA, the CDR3 is TGTGCCAGCAGCCAAGGGACAGGGGACCACAATGAGCAGTTCTTC. Encoded protein: CASSQGTGDHNEQFF. The chain joins TRBV4-2 to TRBJ2-1; TRBD1 matches at 9 bases. The length of the CDR3 is 15 residues. With V trimmed by 1 base and J by 5 bases, 3 bases remained unmatched. Germline CDR1 reads LGHNA; CDR2 reads YNFKEQ.

The chain couples TRBV11-3 to TRBJ2-1, with TRBD2 matching over 9 bases. Germline CDR1 reads SGHNT; CDR2 reads YENEEA. This CDR3 is built from 16 residues. After removal of 5 bases from V and 6 bases from J, the junction contained 11 bases not matched to a gene. The CDR3 region has the DNA TGTGCCAGCAGCCCAATGGGACTAGCAATTGGCAATGAGCAGTTCTTC. It yields the protein CASSPMGLAIGNEQFF.

The rearrangement joins TRBV7-9 to TRBJ2-7, with a weak D call TRBD1 (5 bases). Trimming removed 1 base from V and 2 bases from J, with 9 bases in between. This CDR3 spans 14 amino acids. Germline V gene lookup returns CDR1 SEHNR and CDR2 FQNEAQ (reference sequence). CDR3 region: CASSLVQGAYEQYF. DNA for the CDR3: TGTGCCAGCAGCTTAGTTCAGGGCGCCTACGAGCAGTACTTC.

CDR3 in amino acids: CAISESLGGGAGDTQYF. The CDR3 DNA is TGTGCCATCAGTGAGTCCCTTGGCGGGGGGGCCGGAGATACGCAGTATTTT. This chain joins TRBV10-3 and TRBJ2-3, with 9 bases that match TRBD2. CDR3 size: 17 residues. V was clipped by 0 bases and J by 5 bases; unmatched bases: 9. Germline V gives CDR1 ENHRY, CDR2 SYGVKD.

J is TRBJ1-2 and V is TRBV5-1, with a tentative D call TRBD1 (6 bases). CDR3 length: 14 amino acids. In germline, CDR1 is SGHRS, CDR2 YFSETQ. The V end was cut by 3 bases, the J end by 4 bases, with 13 bases between. Here the CDR3 reads CASSSTGFGYGYTF. The CDR3 nucleotides read TGCGCCAGCAGCTCTACAGGGTTCGGCTATGGCTACACCTTC.